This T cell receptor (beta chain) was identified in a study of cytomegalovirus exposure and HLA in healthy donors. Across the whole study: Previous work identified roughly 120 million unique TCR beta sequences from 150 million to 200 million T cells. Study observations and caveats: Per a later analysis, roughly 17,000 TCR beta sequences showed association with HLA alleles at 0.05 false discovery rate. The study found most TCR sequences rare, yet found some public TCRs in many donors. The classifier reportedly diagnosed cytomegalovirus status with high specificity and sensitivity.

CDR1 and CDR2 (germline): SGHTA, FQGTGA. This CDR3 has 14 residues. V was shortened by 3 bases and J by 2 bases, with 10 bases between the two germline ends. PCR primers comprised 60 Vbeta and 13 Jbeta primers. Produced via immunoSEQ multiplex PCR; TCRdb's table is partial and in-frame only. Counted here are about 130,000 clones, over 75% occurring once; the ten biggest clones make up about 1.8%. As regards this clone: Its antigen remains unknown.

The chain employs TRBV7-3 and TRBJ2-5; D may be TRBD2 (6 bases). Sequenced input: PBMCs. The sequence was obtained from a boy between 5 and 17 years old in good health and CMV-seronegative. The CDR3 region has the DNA TGTGCCAGCAGCTTCGGAGGGGCGCAAGAGACCCAGTACTTC. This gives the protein CASSFGGAQETQYF. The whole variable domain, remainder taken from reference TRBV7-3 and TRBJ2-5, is GAGVSQTPSNKVTEKGKYVELRCDPISGHTALYWYRQSLGQGPEFLIYFQGTGAADDSGLPNDRFFAVRPEGSVSTLKIQRTERGDSAVYLCASSFGGAQETQYFGPGTRLLVL.